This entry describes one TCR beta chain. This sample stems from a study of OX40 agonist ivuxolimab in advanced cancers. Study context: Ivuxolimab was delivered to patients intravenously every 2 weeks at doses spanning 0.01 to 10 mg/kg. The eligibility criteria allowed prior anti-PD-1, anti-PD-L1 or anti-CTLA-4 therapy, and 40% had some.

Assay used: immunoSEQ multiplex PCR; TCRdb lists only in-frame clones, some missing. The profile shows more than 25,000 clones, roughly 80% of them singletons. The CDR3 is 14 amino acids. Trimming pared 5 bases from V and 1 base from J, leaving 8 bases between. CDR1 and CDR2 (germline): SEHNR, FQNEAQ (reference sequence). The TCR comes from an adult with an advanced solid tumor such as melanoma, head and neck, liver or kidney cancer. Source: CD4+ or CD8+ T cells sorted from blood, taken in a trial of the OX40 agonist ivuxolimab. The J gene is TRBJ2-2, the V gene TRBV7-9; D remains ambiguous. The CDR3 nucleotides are TGTGCCAGCAGCCCGCCCCGGAACACCGGGGAGCTGTTTTTT. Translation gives CASSPPRNTGELFF.